This T cell receptor beta chain was found in a study of cytomegalovirus exposure and HLA in healthy donors. Details on this clone: What it binds is not known.

The PCR made use of 60 Vbeta and 13 Jbeta primers. Using immunoSEQ multiplex PCR, the repertoire was profiled, and TCRdb retains in-frame clones only, with some absent. Seen here are 90,000 to 110,000 clones, just over 75% observed once, and the top ten hold 8.2%. Whole-study results and caveats: A later analysis linked a missense variant in DCLRE1C to the trimming of TCR beta V and J genes. According to a later analysis, most TCR beta chains associated with CMV appeared HLA-restricted.

What was sequenced was PBMCs. The clonotype comes from a man aged 35-49 years in good health and CMV-seropositive.

The DNA for the CDR3 is TGTGCCAGCAGCTCCTATACTAGCGGGAGGGAAACCGGGGAGCTGTTTTTT. It specifies CASSSYTSGRETGELFF. The chain combines TRBV7-8 with TRBJ2-2; 13 nucleotides match TRBD2. Germline lookup yields CDR1 SGHVS and CDR2 FQNEAQ. V lost 4 bases, J lost 5 bases, and 7 bases stayed unmatched. CDR3 length equals 17 residues.